The source of this TCR beta chain is a study of PD-1 blockade in classical Hodgkin lymphoma. Whole-study results and caveats: A significant rise in TCR diversity was seen by C4D1 for CD4+ cells but not for CD8+ cells.

Every patient experienced relapse after autologous stem cell transplantation, and brentuximab vedotin exposure varied. Remarks on this clone: Its antigen is still unknown.

Trimming took 4 bases from V and 0 from J, leaving 20 bases between them. Per germline, CDR1 SGHDT and CDR2 YYEEEE. This CDR3 contains 18 residues. This table comes from immunoSEQ multiplex PCR, and its TCRdb copy is limited to in-frame clones, with some not included. The sample shows approximately 12,000 clones, roughly 80% of them seen only once. This clonotype was obtained from a human donor with classical Hodgkin lymphoma. The chain combines TRBV5-6 with TRBJ1-3; maybe TRBD1 (5 bases). This specimen was peripheral blood mononuclear cells (PBMCs), taken at baseline. The DNA for the CDR3 is TGTGCCAGCAGCGCCAGGTTGGGACTCCGGCGCTCTGGAAACACCATATATTTT. Its translation: CASSARLGLRRSGNTIYF.